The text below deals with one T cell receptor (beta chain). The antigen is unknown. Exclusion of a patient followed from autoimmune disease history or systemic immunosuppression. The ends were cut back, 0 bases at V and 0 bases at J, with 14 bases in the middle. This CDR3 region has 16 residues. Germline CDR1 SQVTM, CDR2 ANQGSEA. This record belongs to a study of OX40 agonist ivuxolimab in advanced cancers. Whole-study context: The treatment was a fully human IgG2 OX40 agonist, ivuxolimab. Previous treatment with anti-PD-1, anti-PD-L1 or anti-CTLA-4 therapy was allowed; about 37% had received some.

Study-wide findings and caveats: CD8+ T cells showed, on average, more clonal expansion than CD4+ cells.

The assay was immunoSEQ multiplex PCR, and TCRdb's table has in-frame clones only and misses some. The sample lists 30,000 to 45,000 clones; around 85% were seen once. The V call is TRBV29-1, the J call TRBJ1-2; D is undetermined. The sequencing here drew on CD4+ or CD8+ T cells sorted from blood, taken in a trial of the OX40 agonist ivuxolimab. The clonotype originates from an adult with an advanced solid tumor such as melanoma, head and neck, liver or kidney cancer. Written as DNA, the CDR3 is TGCAGCGTTGAAGACTCCCACGGGGTTACTAACTATGGCTACACCTTC. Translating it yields CSVEDSHGVTNYGYTF.